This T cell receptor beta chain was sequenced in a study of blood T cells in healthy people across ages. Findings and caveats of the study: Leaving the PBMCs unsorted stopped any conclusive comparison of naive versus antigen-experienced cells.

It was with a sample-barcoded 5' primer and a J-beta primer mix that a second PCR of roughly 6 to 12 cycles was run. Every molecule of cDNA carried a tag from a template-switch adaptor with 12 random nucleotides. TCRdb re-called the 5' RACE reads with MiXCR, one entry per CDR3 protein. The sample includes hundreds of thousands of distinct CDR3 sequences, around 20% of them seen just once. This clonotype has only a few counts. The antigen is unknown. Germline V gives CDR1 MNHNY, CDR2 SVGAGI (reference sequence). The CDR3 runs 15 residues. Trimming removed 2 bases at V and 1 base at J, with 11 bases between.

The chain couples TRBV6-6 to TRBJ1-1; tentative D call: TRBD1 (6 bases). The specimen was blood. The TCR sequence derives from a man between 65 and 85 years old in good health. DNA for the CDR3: TGTGCCAGCAGTTACCTAGGGACACAGAACACTGAAGCTTTCTTT. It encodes CASSYLGTQNTEAFF.